This T cell receptor (beta chain) was recorded in a study of blood T cells in healthy people across ages. Only a few counts were recorded for this clonotype. V lost 2 bases to trimming and J lost 7 bases; unmatched junction nucleotides: 8. The germline V gene encodes CDR1 SGDLS and CDR2 YYNGEE. This CDR3 has 15 residues. Sample-barcoded 5' priming and a J-beta primer mix drove a second PCR of roughly 7 to 11 cycles. TCRdb reprocessed the 5' RACE reads via MiXCR and lists one record per CDR3 protein. The sample lists about 1 million distinct CDR3 sequences, over 35% occurring once. V is TRBV9 and J is TRBJ2-1; 8 nucleotides align to TRBD2. The sample was blood. This receptor was identified in a woman between 55 and 75 years old in good health. Here the CDR3 reads CASSVSGTSTNEQFF. The DNA of the CDR3 is TGTGCCAGCAGCGTTTCCGGGACTAGTACGAATGAGCAGTTCTTC.